A single sample is the source of the 20 T cell receptor beta chains below, sequenced in a study of persistence of HIV-infected CD4 T cells (dated by TCRdb to 2019 to 2021). For these receptors, no antigen is known. TCRbeta repertoires were sequenced from genomic DNA with the immunoSEQ hsTCRB assay version 4 in survey mode. Not all clones reach the TCRdb copy of this immuneACCESS table, which keeps in-frame sequences only. Checked studies attribute under half of the gap to unresolved V genes and leave the rest unexplained. The sample yields under 55,000 clones; 88% were counted once. The ten largest clones capture under 0.55% of the sample. The treatment or condition label, read with the paper, signifies: suppressive antiretroviral therapy. As a nonspecific positive control representing the CD4+ T cell repertoire, cells were stimulated with anti-CD3/anti-CD28 magnetic beads. Responding CD4+ T cells were sorted on the basis of upregulation of both CD40 ligand and CD69.

Sequenced here: CD4+ T cells sorted from PBMCs after approximately 19-hour stimulation, sampled from a patient who received antiretroviral therapy. Sample cell subset or site, as interpreted from the label and publication: CD40L+CD69+ CD4 T cells responding to anti-CD3/anti-CD28 beads, representing the overall repertoire. The receptors shown here come from an adult woman with HIV who was CMV-seropositive.

The gene calls are TRBV6-6 and TRBJ1-6; D gene uncertain. CDR3 size: 16 residues. Germline CDR1 and CDR2: MNHNY and SVGAGI (reference sequence). V gave up 5 bases and J gave up 8 bases, with 19 bases separating them. CDR3 protein: CASSTRQGSGDSPLHF. CDR3 in DNA: TGTGCCAGCAGTACCCGGCAAGGGTCGGGAGATTCACCCCTCCACTTT.

This chain uses TRBV29-1 with TRBJ2-5, with 9 bases identical to TRBD2. Germline CDR1 and CDR2: SQVTM and ANQGSEA. V lost 7 bases, J lost 4 bases, and 10 bases stayed unmatched. This CDR3 region has 14 residues. This CDR3 is CSGSGGPGRETQYF. Here the CDR3 DNA reads TGCAGCGGGAGCGGGGGGCCGGGAAGAGAGACCCAGTACTTC.

This chain links TRBV18 with TRBJ2-5, with D unresolved. The length of the CDR3 is 15 residues. CDR1 and CDR2 (germline): KGHSH, LQKENI. V lost 6 bases to trimming and J lost 2 bases, with 16 bases between them. For the CDR3, the DNA is TGTGCCAGCTCGACGGTGAGGACCGAACAAGAGACCCAGTACTTC. Translation gives CASSTVRTEQETQYF.

V and J are TRBV5-1 and TRBJ2-3; D is ambiguous. Trimming shortened V by 3 bases and J by 5 bases, and 13 bases separated the two germline ends. Germline V gene data show CDR1 as SGHRS and CDR2 as YFSETQ. This CDR3 contains 14 residues. The CDR3 sequence: CASSSLVIRDTQYF. CDR3 bases: TGCGCCAGCAGCTCTTTAGTTATTCGAGATACGCAGTATTTT.

The gene calls are TRBV10-1 and TRBJ1-1; D is uncertain. Trimming removed 6 bases from V and 4 bases from J, with 12 bases in between. Germline CDR1 is WNHNN and CDR2 is SYGVQD (reference sequence). This CDR3 has 13 amino acids. CDR3 region: CASRARSGTEAFF. The CDR3 DNA sequence: TGCGCCAGCAGGGCCAGGAGTGGCACTGAAGCTTTCTTT.

V is TRBV3-1 (or the pseudogene TRBV3-2) and J is TRBJ1-6; 7 nucleotides line up with TRBD1. Germline V gives CDR1 LGHDT, CDR2 YNNKEL (reference sequence). CDR3 length equals 17 residues. The V and J ends lost 4 bases and 1 base, in that order; junction bases with no gene match: 7. This chain's CDR3 is CASSLANRGSYNSPLHF. For the CDR3, the DNA is TGTGCCAGCAGCCTTGCTAACAGGGGTTCCTATAATTCACCCCTCCACTTT.

The chain has TRBV12-3 or TRBV12-4 and TRBJ1-1; weak D call: TRBD1 (6 bases). The CDR3 consists of 12 residues. V dropped 2 bases and J dropped 6 bases, with 7 bases sitting between them. Here the CDR3 DNA reads TGTGCCAGCAGTTTAAGGGGGGCTGAAGCTTTCTTT. Protein sequence: CASSLRGAEAFF.

This sequence joins TRBV6-1 and TRBJ2-2; maybe TRBD1 (6 bases). CDR1 MNHNS and CDR2 SASEGT come from the germline V gene. V lost 3 bases, J lost 2 bases, and 10 bases lay in between. The CDR3 is 15 amino acids. CDR3 bases: TGTGCCAGCAGTGATCACAGGGTAAACACCGGGGAGCTGTTTTTT. Translating gives CASSDHRVNTGELFF.

The chain employs TRBV6-5 and TRBJ1-6; unclear D gene. CDR1 and CDR2 from the germline V gene are MNHEY and SVGAGI. Trimming removed 6 bases from V and 8 bases from J, with 8 bases in between. This CDR3 contains 12 residues. DNA for the CDR3: TGTGCCAGCAGGACGGGGTATTCACCCCTCCACTTT. Protein product: CASRTGYSPLHF.

This clone was counted between two and nine times. The chain is built from TRBV12-3 or TRBV12-4 and TRBJ1-2; D unclear. V lost 9 bases and J 6 bases, leaving 17 bases between the germline ends. This CDR3 comprises 13 residues. This CDR3 reads CASRRSEYDGYTF. CDR3 bases: TGTGCCAGTAGGAGATCGGAGTATGATGGCTACACCTTC.

The chain has TRBV6-1 and TRBJ1-6, with D perhaps matching TRBD1 (6 bases). V lost 4 bases and J 2 bases, leaving 18 bases between the germline ends. Germline-derived CDR1 and CDR2 are MNHNS and SASEGT. The CDR3 spans 18 residues. CDR3 sequence reads: CASSGGGRPPPYNSPLHF. The CDR3 coding sequence is TGTGCCAGCAGTGGGGGGGGCAGGCCCCCGCCCTATAATTCACCCCTCCACTTT.

This clone came up once. This chain connects TRBV5-4 to TRBJ2-7, with D tentatively TRBD1 (5 bases). The CDR3 has 13 residues. Looked up from germline, CDR1 is SGHNT and CDR2 is YYREEE (reference sequence). V shed 5 bases and J shed 3 bases, with 12 bases lying between them. The CDR3 DNA reads TGTGCCAGCAGTTCGGACATCTTCTACGAGCAGTACTTC. Translating it yields CASSSDIFYEQYF.

The rearrangement joins TRBV5-8 to TRBJ1-1; D remains unclear. The V gene lost 1 base and the J gene lost 0 bases, with 13 bases spanning the gap. This CDR3 spans 16 amino acids. Germline V gives CDR1 SGHTS, CDR2 YDEGEE. The CDR3 DNA is TGTGCCAGCAGCTTGTACCTAGGTAATCTGAACACTGAAGCTTTCTTT. Amino acid sequence: CASSLYLGNLNTEAFF.

This CDR3 reads CASSPLGVPRGTSTDTQYF. CDR3 bases: TGTGCCAGTAGTCCTTTAGGCGTACCTAGGGGAACTAGCACAGATACGCAGTATTTT. V usage is TRBV19 and J usage is TRBJ2-3, with D possibly TRBD1 on 5 matching bases. CDR1 LNHDA and CDR2 SQIVND come from the germline V gene (reference sequence). This CDR3 is built from 19 residues. V was clipped by 5 bases and J by 0 bases, with 24 bases between them.

The rearrangement links TRBV12-3 or TRBV12-4 to TRBJ1-2; D is perhaps TRBD1 (6 bases). The CDR3 runs to 13 residues. Trimming removed 6 bases at V and 8 bases at J, with 16 bases between. CDR3 protein: CASSPRGVGGYTF. CDR3 DNA sequence: TGTGCCAGCAGCCCCAGGGGCGTTGGGGGCTACACCTTC.

The chain links TRBV2 to TRBJ1-2; tentatively, D is TRBD1 (6 bases). Germline loops: CDR1 SNHLY, CDR2 FYNNEI. This CDR3 has 13 residues. The V gene lost 4 bases and the J gene lost 5 bases, with 11 bases spanning the gap. CDR3 residues: CASSARGRYGYTF. The CDR3 DNA reads TGTGCCAGCAGTGCCAGGGGTAGGTATGGCTACACCTTC.

This chain uses TRBV2 with TRBJ1-6, with D perhaps TRBD1 (5 bases). The length of the CDR3 is 14 residues. Trimming shortened V by 10 bases and J by 7 bases, and 17 bases separated the two germline ends. CDR1 SNHLY and CDR2 FYNNEI come from the germline V gene. The CDR3 spells CATLSQGSNSPLHF. The CDR3 nucleotides read TGTGCCACCCTCTCGCAGGGTAGCAATTCACCCCTCCACTTT.

About this clone itself: The sample carries other DNA sequences with the same CDR3. V gene TRBV5-5 combines with J gene TRBJ2-2; 13 bases agree with TRBD2. The CDR3 covers 16 residues. J was trimmed by 7 bases and V by 0 bases; bases with no gene match: 3. The germline gives CDR1 SGHKS, CDR2 YYEKEE (reference sequence). CDR3 sequence: CASSLGLAGGHGELFF. As DNA, the CDR3 is TGTGCCAGCAGCTTGGGACTAGCGGGGGGTCACGGGGAGCTGTTTTTT.

The chain carries TRBV7-9 and TRBJ1-2, with D tentatively TRBD1 (5 bases). From germline, CDR1 is SEHNR and CDR2 FQNEAQ (reference sequence). V lost 8 bases, J lost 3 bases, and 13 bases lay in between. This CDR3 has 13 residues. Here the CDR3 reads CASSRGLDYGYTF. The CDR3 DNA reads as TGTGCCAGCTCCCGGGGGTTAGACTATGGCTACACCTTC.

Notes on this clone: The same CDR3 is also encoded by other DNA sequences in this sample. V usage is TRBV10-1 and J usage is TRBJ2-3, with D tentatively TRBD2 (5 bases). CDR1 and CDR2 from the germline V gene are WNHNN and SYGVQD (reference sequence). The CDR3 has 13 residues. V lost 4 bases and J 3 bases, leaving 8 bases between the germline ends. CDR3 sequence (DNA): TGCGCCAGCAGTGGCGGACTGACAGATACGCAGTATTTT. This sequence encodes CASSGGLTDTQYF.